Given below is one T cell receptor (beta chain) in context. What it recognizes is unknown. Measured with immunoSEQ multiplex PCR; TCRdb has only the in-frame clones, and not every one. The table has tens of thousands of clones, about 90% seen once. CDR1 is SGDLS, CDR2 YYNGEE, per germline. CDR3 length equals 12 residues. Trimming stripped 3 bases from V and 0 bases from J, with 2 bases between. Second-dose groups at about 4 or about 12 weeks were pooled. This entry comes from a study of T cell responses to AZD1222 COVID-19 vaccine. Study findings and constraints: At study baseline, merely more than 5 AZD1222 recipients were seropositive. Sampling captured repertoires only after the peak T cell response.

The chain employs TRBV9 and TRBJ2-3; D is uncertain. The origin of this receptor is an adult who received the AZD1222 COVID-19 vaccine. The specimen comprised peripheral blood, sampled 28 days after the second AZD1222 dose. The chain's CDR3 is CASSESTDTQYF. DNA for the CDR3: TGTGCCAGCAGCGAGAGCACAGATACGCAGTATTTT.